This T cell receptor (beta chain) derives from a study of OX40 agonist ivuxolimab in advanced cancers. Measured with immunoSEQ multiplex PCR; TCRdb has only the in-frame clones, and not every one. This table has roughly 75,000 clones, roughly 91% appearing once. Unmatched junction bases numbered 11, after V lost 4 bases and J lost 5 bases. This CDR3 contains 16 residues. CDR1 and CDR2 from the germline V gene are SGHRS and YFSETQ. The receptor was derived from an adult with an advanced solid tumor such as melanoma, head and neck, liver or kidney cancer. V gene TRBV5-1 combines with J gene TRBJ2-7, with TRBD2 matching 11 bases. Sequencing was performed on CD4+ or CD8+ T cells sorted from blood, taken in a trial of the OX40 agonist ivuxolimab. The chain's CDR3 is CASSPATSGSTHEQYF. CDR3 bases: TGCGCCAGCAGCCCAGCTACTAGCGGGAGCACCCACGAGCAGTACTTC.